These T cell receptor beta chains were read from a single sample in a study of beta chain features in type 1 diabetes. Method: immunoSEQ multiplex PCR; TCRdb's copy keeps in-frame clones and lacks some. The repertoire holds around 150,000 clones, roughly 60% seen once, with roughly 0.095% in the top ten. Sequencing input: naive CD4+ T cells from blood. These receptors were collected from a man aged 25-40 years with type 1 diabetes. CDR3s include the opening cysteine and the closing phenylalanine or tryptophan. Fields, in order: V gene, clone size, D gene, J gene, CDR3 protein, CDR3 DNA. D genes are given only for firm matches. For some rows the clone size is stated as once, few or many, or as a class when expanded; others skip it.

V: TRBV2; size: -; D: -; J: TRBJ2-1; CDR3: CASSDKGSPYNEQFF; DNA: TGTGCCAGCAGTGACAAGGGGTCTCCCTACAATGAGCAGTTCTTC
V: TRBV13; size: few; D: -; J: TRBJ1-1; CDR3: CASSRQTDLNTEAFF; DNA: TGTGCCAGCAGCCGCCAGACGGATTTGAACACTGAAGCTTTCTTT
V: TRBV2; size: -; D: TRBD2; J: TRBJ2-1; CDR3: CASSLAGGANEQFF; DNA: TGTGCCAGCAGTTTAGCGGGAGGGGCCAATGAGCAGTTCTTC
V: TRBV2; size: -; D: -; J: TRBJ1-3; CDR3: CASSDGGSNTIYF; DNA: TGTGCCAGCAGTGACGGAGGTTCCAACACCATATATTTT
V: TRBV29-1; size: -; D: TRBD2; J: TRBJ2-3; CDR3: CSVERLAESTDTQYF; DNA: TGCAGCGTTGAACGGCTAGCGGAGAGCACAGATACGCAGTATTTT
V: TRBV29-1; size: -; D: TRBD2; J: TRBJ2-2; CDR3: CSVGLAETTNTGELFF; DNA: TGCAGCGTAGGACTAGCGGAGACCACGAACACCGGGGAGCTGTTTTTT
V: TRBV29-1; size: -; D: -; J: TRBJ1-4; CDR3: CSAAPQGYAGEKLFF; DNA: TGCAGCGCTGCGCCGCAGGGGTATGCAGGCGAAAAACTGTTTTTT
V: TRBV7-2; size: -; D: -; J: TRBJ2-7; CDR3: CASSLVGHEQYF; DNA: TGTGCCAGCAGCTTAGTCGGGCACGAGCAGTACTTC
V: TRBV30; size: few; D: TRBD1; J: TRBJ2-1; CDR3: CATGRTGNNEQFF; DNA: TGTGCCACTGGGCGGACAGGAAACAATGAGCAGTTCTTC
V: TRBV29-1; size: -; D: TRBD1; J: TRBJ1-4; CDR3: CSVGGDRNNEKLFF; DNA: TGCAGCGTTGGGGGGGACAGAAATAATGAAAAACTGTTTTTT
V: TRBV18; size: -; D: -; J: TRBJ2-2; CDR3: CASSPGSTGELFF; DNA: TGTGCCAGCTCACCAGGGTCCACCGGGGAGCTGTTTTTT
V: TRBV27; size: -; D: -; J: TRBJ1-5; CDR3: CASSLVQGQQPQHF; DNA: TGTGCCAGCAGTTTGGTGCAGGGGCAGCAGCCCCAGCATTTT
V: TRBV30; size: -; D: TRBD1; J: TRBJ2-6; CDR3: CAGDRGLDSGANVLTF; DNA: TGTGCCGGGGACAGGGGCTTAGACTCTGGGGCCAACGTCCTGACTTTC
V: TRBV6-6; size: few; D: TRBD2; J: TRBJ2-5; CDR3: CASSPRLAGGHETQYF; DNA: TGTGCCAGCAGTCCCCGACTAGCGGGGGGGCACGAGACCCAGTACTTC
V: TRBV2; size: once; D: TRBD2; J: TRBJ2-5; CDR3: CAIRGLDQETQYF; DNA: TGTGCCATCCGGGGACTAGATCAAGAGACCCAGTACTTC
V: TRBV4-3; size: -; D: -; J: TRBJ2-5; CDR3: CASSQVRGETQYF; DNA: TGCGCCAGCAGCCAAGTGCGGGGAGAGACCCAGTACTTC
V: TRBV4-3; size: -; D: -; J: TRBJ2-3; CDR3: CASSQDQGAHGTQYF; DNA: TGCGCCAGCAGCCAAGATCAGGGCGCCCACGGTACGCAGTATTTT
V: TRBV20-1; size: once; D: TRBD2; J: TRBJ2-7; CDR3: CSAPGGYEQYF; DNA: TGCAGTGCGCCGGGGGGGTACGAGCAGTACTTC
V: TRBV25-1; size: -; D: -; J: TRBJ1-2; CDR3: CASSESVGYTF; DNA: TGTGCCAGCAGTGAATCAGTTGGCTACACCTTC
V: TRBV29-1; size: -; D: TRBD1; J: TRBJ2-5; CDR3: CSVVDRVFIETQYF; DNA: TGCAGCGTTGTAGACAGGGTTTTTATCGAGACCCAGTACTTC
V: TRBV2; size: few; D: TRBD1; J: TRBJ1-2; CDR3: CASSEDRGTYGYTF; DNA: TGTGCCAGCAGCGAAGACAGGGGTACCTATGGCTACACCTTC
V: TRBV29-1; size: few; D: TRBD1; J: TRBJ2-7; CDR3: CSGGQGMNEQYF; DNA: TGCAGCGGTGGACAGGGGATGAACGAGCAGTACTTC